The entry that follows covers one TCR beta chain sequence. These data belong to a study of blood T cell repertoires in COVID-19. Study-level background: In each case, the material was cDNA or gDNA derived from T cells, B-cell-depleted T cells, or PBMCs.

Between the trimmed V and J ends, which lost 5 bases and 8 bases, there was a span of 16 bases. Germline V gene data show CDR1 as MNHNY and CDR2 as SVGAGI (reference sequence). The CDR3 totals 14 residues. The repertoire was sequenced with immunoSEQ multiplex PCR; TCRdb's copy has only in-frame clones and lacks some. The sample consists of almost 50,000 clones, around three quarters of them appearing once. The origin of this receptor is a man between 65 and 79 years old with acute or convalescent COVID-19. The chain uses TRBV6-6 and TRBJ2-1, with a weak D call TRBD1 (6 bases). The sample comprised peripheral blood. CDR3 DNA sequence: TGTGCCAGCAGTAGGCAGGGGTTGGTCGATGAGCAGTTCTTC. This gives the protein CASSRQGLVDEQFF.